This TCR beta chain emerged from a study of CD8 T cells in Susac syndrome. Study details: At the time of blood draw, patients with Susac syndrome were therapy-naive, receiving corticosteroids, or receiving intravenous immunoglobulin alone.

Concerning this clonotype itself: The target antigen is unknown.

The RNA input was about 0.5 to 1 ug, and it was reverse transcribed with random hexamers. An immunoSEQ multiplex PCR amplified TCR beta CDR3 over 54 Vbeta and 13 Jbeta. One entry per CDR3 protein, called by TCRdb with MiXCR from the immunoSEQ multiplex PCR reads. The sample consists of some 200,000 distinct CDR3 sequences, 95% of them appearing once. The T cells that were sequenced for TCR beta were CD8+ and CD4+ cells from blood. Trimming removed 0 bases from V and 3 bases from J; junction bases left unmatched: 8. The CDR3 covers 17 residues. Study-wide findings and caveats: There was no clonal expansion in the CD4+ T cell repertoires of Susac syndrome.

This TCR came from a human donor with Susac syndrome. The specimen sequenced was CD4+ T cells from PBMCs. The chain has TRBV12-3 or TRBV12-4 and TRBJ1-5, with TRBD1 matching 7 bases. The CDR3 nucleotides are TGTGCCAGCAGTTTAGCGGGGTGGGGGACAGTCAATCAGCCCCAGCATTTT. Protein product: CASSLAGWGTVNQPQHF.